A selection of T cell receptor beta chains follows, all from one sample in a study of blood T cell repertoires in COVID-19. Libraries were prepared by immunoSEQ multiplex PCR; TCRdb keeps only in-frame clonotypes and omits some of them. This table has 200,000 or so clones, 88% appearing once. Sequencing input: peripheral blood. These receptor sequences come from a man between 70 and 80 years old with active or convalescent COVID-19. Each CDR3 is given with its conserved first and last residue. Each record gives: V gene, clone size, J gene, CDR3 length, D gene, CDR3 protein, CDR3 DNA. A D gene is named only where the DNA matches it firmly. Size is omitted from some rows. Given values are once, few, many or a class for expanded clones.

>TRBV3-1/TRBV3-2|NA|TRBJ2-1|15|TRBD2
CASSPKGLAMGEQFF
TGTGCCAGCAGCCCCAAAGGACTAGCGATGGGTGAGCAGTTCTTC
>TRBV7-9|NA|TRBJ1-1|14|NA
CASSSRVLNTEAFF
TGTGCCAGCAGCTCCAGGGTGTTGAACACTGAAGCTTTCTTT
>TRBV2|once|TRBJ2-3|14|TRBD1
CASKDRGLTDTQYF
TGTGCCAGCAAAGACAGGGGTTTAACAGATACGCAGTATTTT
>TRBV25-1|NA|TRBJ1-1|14|NA
CASSEYRDKAPAFF
TGTGCCAGCAGTGAATATCGGGACAAGGCCCCGGCTTTCTTT
>TRBV7-2|NA|TRBJ2-7|16|TRBD2
CASSLGGAGEIYEQYF
TGTGCCAGCAGCTTAGGAGGAGCGGGAGAGATATACGAGCAGTACTTC
>TRBV6-2/TRBV6-3|NA|TRBJ1-1|16|NA
CASSYERGHLNTEAFF
TGTGCCAGCAGTTACGAGCGGGGACACCTGAACACTGAAGCTTTCTTT
>TRBV3-1/TRBV3-2|once|TRBJ2-1|15|TRBD1
CASSRAGTGYNEQFF
TGTGCCAGCAGCCGAGCCGGGACAGGGTACAATGAGCAGTTCTTC
>TRBV6-4|NA|TRBJ2-5|16|NA
CASSDSARGIQETQYF
TGTGCCAGCAGTGACTCTGCTAGAGGGATCCAAGAGACCCAGTACTTC
>TRBV5-5|NA|TRBJ2-7|12|NA
CASSLAAAGWHF
TGTGCCAGCAGCTTGGCCGCGGCAGGGTGGCACTTC
>TRBV5-1|NA|TRBJ1-4|14|NA
CASRPERQNEKLFF
TGCGCCAGCAGGCCCGAGCGGCAGAACGAAAAACTGTTTTTT
>TRBV5-1|NA|TRBJ2-5|16|NA
CASSTGTIEYQETQYF
TGCGCCAGCAGCACCGGGACAATCGAGTACCAAGAGACCCAGTACTTC
>TRBV5-4|once|TRBJ2-3|15|TRBD1
CASSPGGLGTDTQYF
TGTGCCAGCAGCCCAGGGGGTTTGGGCACAGATACGCAGTATTTT
>TRBV27|NA|TRBJ2-5|14|NA
CASSLLGGAETQYF
TGTGCCAGCAGTTTATTGGGGGGGGCAGAGACCCAGTACTTC
>TRBV27|NA|TRBJ2-7|15|NA
CASSFAGQGPYEQYF
TGTGCCAGCAGTTTCGCCGGGCAGGGTCCTTACGAGCAGTACTTC
>TRBV2|NA|TRBJ1-5|14|NA
CASSEGRGSVPQHF
TGTGCCAGCAGTGAAGGTCGGGGTAGTGTGCCCCAGCATTTT
>TRBV6-6|NA|TRBJ2-4|16|TRBD1
CASSKGQGVEEDIQYF
TGTGCCAGCAGTAAGGGACAGGGGGTCGAGGAGGACATTCAGTACTTC
>TRBV9|NA|TRBJ2-1|14|TRBD1
CASSVGQGYNEQFF
TGTGCCAGCAGCGTAGGACAGGGATACAATGAGCAGTTCTTC
>TRBV7-9|NA|TRBJ2-2|15|TRBD1
CASSPGQENTGELFF
TGTGCCAGCAGTCCTGGACAGGAGAACACCGGGGAGCTGTTTTTT
>TRBV27|NA|TRBJ1-2|15|TRBD1
CASSRGTGFTYGYTF
TGTGCCAGCAGTCGCGGGACAGGCTTCACCTATGGCTACACCTTC
>TRBV5-1|once|TRBJ1-2|15|NA
CASSLVSGLNYGYTF
TGCGCCAGCAGCTTGGTGTCAGGCCTTAACTATGGCTACACCTTC
>TRBV7-6|NA|TRBJ2-7|17|TRBD1
CASSLARSGTGAYEQYF
TGTGCCAGCAGCTTAGCCCGTTCCGGGACAGGGGCATACGAGCAGTACTTC
>TRBV5-5|NA|TRBJ2-2|15|TRBD1
CASSPGQGHTGELFF
TGTGCCAGCAGCCCGGGACAGGGGCACACCGGGGAGCTGTTTTTT
>TRBV6-6|NA|TRBJ2-3|15|TRBD2
CASSYIAGGADTQYF
TGTGCCAGCAGTTACATCGCGGGGGGGGCAGATACGCAGTATTTT
>TRBV19|few|TRBJ1-5|17|NA
CASSISQGRFSNQPQHF
TGTGCCAGTAGTATCTCGCAGGGGCGGTTCAGCAATCAGCCCCAGCATTTT
>TRBV27|NA|TRBJ1-3|14|NA
CASRKTGFGNTIYF
TGTGCCAGCAGGAAAACGGGTTTTGGAAACACCATATATTTT
>TRBV5-8|NA|TRBJ1-5|18|TRBD1
CASSAGTGGAYSNQPQHF
TGTGCCAGCAGCGCCGGGACAGGGGGGGCTTATAGCAATCAGCCCCAGCATTTT
>TRBV7-9|NA|TRBJ2-1|13|NA
CASSLTSEDEQFF
TGTGCCAGCAGCCTCACCTCTGAGGATGAGCAGTTCTTC
>TRBV9|NA|TRBJ2-3|16|TRBD2
CASSVDTGGPPDTQYF
TGTGCCAGCAGCGTAGATACGGGAGGGCCTCCAGATACGCAGTATTTT
>TRBV9|NA|TRBJ1-2|13|NA
CASSVGQNYGYTF
TGTGCCAGCAGCGTAGGACAAAACTATGGCTACACCTTC
>TRBV4-3|NA|TRBJ2-6|18|TRBD1
CASSQDVVRGNGANVLTF
TGCGCCAGCAGCCAAGATGTAGTCAGGGGGAATGGGGCCAACGTCCTGACTTTC
>TRBV5-4|NA|TRBJ2-5|17|TRBD2
CASSSGLAGEGWETQYF
TGTGCCAGCAGCTCGGGACTAGCGGGGGAGGGATGGGAGACCCAGTACTTC
>TRBV5-1|NA|TRBJ2-5|16|TRBD1
CASSLGPQGAGETQYF
TGCGCCAGCAGCTTGGGGCCACAGGGGGCAGGAGAGACCCAGTACTTC
>TRBV6-6|once|TRBJ2-5|15|NA
CASSYGGGLAGTQYF
TGTGCCAGCAGTTACGGTGGGGGCCTAGCAGGGACCCAGTACTTC
>TRBV6-2/TRBV6-3|NA|TRBJ2-3|15|TRBD2
CASSDGLAGGDTQYF
TGTGCCAGCAGTGATGGACTAGCGGGAGGAGATACGCAGTATTTT
>TRBV19|NA|TRBJ1-2|12|NA
CATKQVNYGYTF
TGTGCCACCAAACAGGTTAACTATGGCTACACCTTC
>TRBV13|NA|TRBJ1-2|18|TRBD1
CASSLAVPLGQVNYGYTF
TGTGCCAGCAGCTTAGCGGTCCCGTTAGGACAGGTAAACTATGGCTACACCTTC
>TRBV19|NA|TRBJ2-7|14|TRBD1
CASGTGAPIYEQYF
TGTGCCAGTGGGACAGGGGCCCCAATCTACGAGCAGTACTTC
>TRBV11-2|NA|TRBJ2-1|13|NA
CASSRGFFGEQFF
TGTGCCAGCAGTAGGGGGTTTTTCGGTGAGCAGTTCTTC
>TRBV5-1|NA|TRBJ2-1|14|TRBD1
CASSLEGQGTLKFF
TGCGCCAGCAGCTTGGAGGGACAGGGCACCCTCAAGTTCTTC
>TRBV5-8|few|TRBJ2-7|16|TRBD1
CASSLGQGKSSYEQYF
TGTGCCAGCAGCTTGGGACAGGGGAAAAGCTCCTACGAGCAGTACTTC
>TRBV6-2/TRBV6-3|NA|TRBJ2-3|15|TRBD2
CASSYAREGTDTQYF
TGTGCCAGCAGTTACGCGCGGGAGGGCACAGATACGCAGTATTTT
>TRBV6-5|NA|TRBJ2-1|11|NA
CASSVGDEQFF
TGTGCCAGCTCGGTCGGGGATGAGCAGTTCTTC
>TRBV27|NA|TRBJ1-1|13|NA
CASSPGPGGASLF
TGTGCCAGCAGTCCAGGCCCCGGAGGGGCCTCCCTCTTT
>TRBV30|once|TRBJ1-2|15|TRBD1
CAWSARTGWIYGYTF
TGTGCCTGGAGTGCCCGGACAGGGTGGATCTATGGCTACACCTTC
>TRBV2|NA|TRBJ2-3|13|TRBD1
CAGTGTGTDTQYF
TGTGCCGGAACCGGGACAGGGACAGATACGCAGTATTTT
>TRBV6-2/TRBV6-3|NA|TRBJ1-4|13|TRBD1
CASSYTGTGKLFF
TGTGCCAGCAGTTACACCGGGACAGGGAAACTGTTTTTT
>TRBV29-1|NA|TRBJ1-2|12|TRBD1
CSDRTGGEGYTF
TGCAGCGACCGGACAGGGGGGGAAGGCTACACCTTC
>TRBV2|NA|TRBJ2-1|14|NA
CASRRGSSYNEQFF
TGTGCCAGCAGGCGGGGAAGCTCCTACAATGAGCAGTTCTTC
>TRBV3-1/TRBV3-2|NA|TRBJ2-3|16|TRBD2
CASSQKKRGGHDTQYF
TGTGCCAGCAGCCAAAAAAAGCGGGGGGGCCATGATACGCAGTATTTT
>TRBV20-1|NA|TRBJ2-7|11|NA
CSASYGWEQYF
TGCAGTGCTAGTTACGGGTGGGAGCAGTACTTC
>TRBV18|NA|TRBJ2-7|15|TRBD2
CASSPPVRGGGEQYF
TGTGCCAGCTCACCACCAGTACGGGGGGGCGGCGAGCAGTACTTC
>TRBV5-4|NA|TRBJ1-2|15|TRBD1
CASFPGQGYGYGYTF
TGTGCCAGCTTTCCGGGACAGGGGTACGGCTATGGCTACACCTTC
>TRBV5-6|NA|TRBJ1-3|16|TRBD1
CASSLRVRGTGNTIYF
TGTGCCAGCAGCCTACGGGTCAGGGGGACTGGAAACACCATATATTTT
>TRBV5-6|NA|TRBJ2-5|15|TRBD1
CASSLAADRGETQYF
TGTGCCAGCAGCTTGGCCGCGGACAGGGGAGAGACCCAGTACTTC